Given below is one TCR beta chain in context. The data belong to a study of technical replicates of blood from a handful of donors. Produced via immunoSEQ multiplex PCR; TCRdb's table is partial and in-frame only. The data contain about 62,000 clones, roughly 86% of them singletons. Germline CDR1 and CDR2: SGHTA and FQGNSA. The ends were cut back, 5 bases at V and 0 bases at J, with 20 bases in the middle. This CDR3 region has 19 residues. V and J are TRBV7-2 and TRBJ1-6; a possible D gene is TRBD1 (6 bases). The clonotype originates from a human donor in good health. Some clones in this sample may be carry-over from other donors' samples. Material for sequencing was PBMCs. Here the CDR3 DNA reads TGTGCCAGCAGCCCGGACAGTAAATCCTTCAGCTCCTATAATTCACCCCTCCACTTT. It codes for CASSPDSKSFSSYNSPLHF. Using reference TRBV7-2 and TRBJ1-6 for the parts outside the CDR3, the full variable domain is GAGVSQSPSNKVTEKGKDVELRCDPISGHTALYWYRQSLGQGLEFLIYFQGNSAPDKSGLPSDRFSAERTGGSVSTLTIQRTQQEDSAVYLCASSPDSKSFSSYNSPLHFGNGTRLTVT.